This T cell receptor (beta chain) was obtained from a study of PD-L1 blockade in urothelial cancer. On the study more broadly: Atezolizumab therapy began for patients in the mid-2010s, dosed at 1,200 mg intravenously every 3 weeks. After treatment start, blood was analyzed at 3 weeks (second dose) and at 6 weeks. The median T cell count in blood samples was about 140,000. Regarding the study as a whole: Clones that were tumor-associated expanded more in the blood of durable-benefit patients at 3 weeks.

TCRdb's copy holds only in-frame clones and misses some; the assay was immunoSEQ multiplex PCR. The table includes about 30,000 clones, about nine tenths detected once. About this clone: Antigen unknown.

The CDR3 length is 15 residues. Germline loops: CDR1 GTSNPN, CDR2 SVGIG (reference sequence). J gave up 5 bases and V 3 bases, and 6 bases lay outside the gene matches. The sequence came from a man in his fifties with urothelial cancer. The chain combines TRBV30 with TRBJ2-1; TRBD2 agrees at 11 bases. The sequencing used PBMCs, collected around atezolizumab (anti-PD-L1) treatment. CDR3 sequence reads: CAWSAGTSGNNEQFF. The CDR3 nucleotides read TGTGCCTGGAGCGCCGGGACTAGCGGTAACAATGAGCAGTTCTTC.